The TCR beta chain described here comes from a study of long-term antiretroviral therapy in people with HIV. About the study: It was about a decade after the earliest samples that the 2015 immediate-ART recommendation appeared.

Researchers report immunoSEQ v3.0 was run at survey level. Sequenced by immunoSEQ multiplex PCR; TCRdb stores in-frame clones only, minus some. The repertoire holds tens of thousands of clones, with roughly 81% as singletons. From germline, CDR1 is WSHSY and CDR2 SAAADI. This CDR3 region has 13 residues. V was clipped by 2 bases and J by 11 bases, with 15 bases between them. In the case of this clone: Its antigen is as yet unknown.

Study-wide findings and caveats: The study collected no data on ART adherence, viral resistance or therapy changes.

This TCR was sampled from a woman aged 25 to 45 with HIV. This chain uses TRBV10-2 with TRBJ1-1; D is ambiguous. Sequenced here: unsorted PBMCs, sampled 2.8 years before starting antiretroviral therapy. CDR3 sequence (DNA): TGCGCCAGCAGTGAGGGCGGTATGGTCTCGGCTTTCTTT. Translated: CASSEGGMVSAFF.